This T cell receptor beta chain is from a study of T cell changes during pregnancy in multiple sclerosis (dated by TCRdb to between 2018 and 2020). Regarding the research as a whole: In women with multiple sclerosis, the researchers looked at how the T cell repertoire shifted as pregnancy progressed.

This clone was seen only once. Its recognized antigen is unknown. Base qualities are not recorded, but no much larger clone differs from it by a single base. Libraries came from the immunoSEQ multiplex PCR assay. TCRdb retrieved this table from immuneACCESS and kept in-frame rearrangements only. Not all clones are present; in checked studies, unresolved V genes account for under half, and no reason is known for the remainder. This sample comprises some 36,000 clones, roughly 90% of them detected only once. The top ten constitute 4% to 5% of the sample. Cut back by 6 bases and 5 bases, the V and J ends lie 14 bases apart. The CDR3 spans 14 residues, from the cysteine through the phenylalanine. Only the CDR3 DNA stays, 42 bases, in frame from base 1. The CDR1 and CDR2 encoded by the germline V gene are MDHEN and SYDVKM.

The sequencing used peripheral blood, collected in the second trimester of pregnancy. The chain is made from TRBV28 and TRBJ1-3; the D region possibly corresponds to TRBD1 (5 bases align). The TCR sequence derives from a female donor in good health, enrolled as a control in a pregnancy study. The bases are TGTGCCAGCAGCGGGGGGGGGATGCGAAACACCATATATTTT. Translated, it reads CASSGGGMRNTIYF.